This T cell receptor (beta chain) was captured in a study of response to subunit inactivated influenza vaccine. Study findings and constraints: Authors proposed each seasonal influenza vaccination draws in few new T cells.

Worth noting for this clonotype: What it binds is unknown.

One entry per CDR3 protein, called by TCRdb with MiXCR from the RT-PCR reads. The repertoire holds more than 150,000 distinct CDR3 sequences, with nearly 9.5% as singletons. CDR3 length equals 17 residues. Germline V gene data show CDR1 as LGHNA and CDR2 as YNFKEQ. J lost 0 bases, V lost 1 base, and 5 bases had no gene match. The sequence came from a man over 45 who received an inactivated influenza vaccine. The rearrangement uses TRBV4-2 and TRBJ2-3; 9 positions match TRBD2. This specimen was non-naive T cells sorted from PBMCs, taken on the day of vaccination. This CDR3 reads CASSQAWAGGSTDTQYF. Here the CDR3 DNA reads TGTGCCAGCAGCCAAGCGTGGGCGGGAGGGAGCACAGATACGCAGTATTTT.